One sample yielded the 26 T cell receptor beta chains listed below, sequenced in a study of Tregs in tolerant kidney transplant recipients. Some clones are missing from TCRdb's copy, which holds only in-frame ones; the method was immunoSEQ multiplex PCR. This sample's table has 48,000 or so clones. This material consisted of CD4+ T cells from blood, taken before the transplant. The receptors here all came from a human donor who received a combined kidney and bone marrow transplant.

As regards this clone: Read coverage stops 3 residues before the CDR3 terminus; the germline J gene supplies the remainder. The rearrangement joins TRBV19 to TRBJ2-3; D is ambiguous. Germline CDR1 LNHDA, CDR2 SQIVND (reference sequence). Trimming pared 4 bases from V and 2 bases from J, leaving 13 bases between. The CDR3 covers 15 residues. The CDR3 loop is CASSTRLAFTDTQYF. The sequenced part of the CDR3 DNA is TGTGCCAGTAGTACGAGGCTCGCCTTCACAGATACG.

On this clone itself: Read data end 3 residues before the CDR3 end; the end is taken from the germline J gene. The rearrangement joins TRBV20-1 to TRBJ1-6, with D maybe TRBD1 (5 bases). The CDR3 has 14 residues. The ends were cut back, 6 bases at V and 9 bases at J, with 18 bases in the middle. The V gene's germline CDR1 is DFQATT and CDR2 SNEGSKA (reference sequence). Partial CDR3 DNA: TGCAGTGCCCCCGACGGGGGTTATTTTTCACCC. Protein product: CSAPDGGYFSP. The whole CDR3 is CSAPDGGYFSPLHF.

A remark on this clone: The CDR3 end falls 3 residues outside the read, so it is completed with the germline J gene. This sequence joins TRBV9 and TRBJ2-7; the match to TRBD1 covers 7 bases. Trimming cost V 0 bases and J 5 bases; bases outside gene matches: 8. CDR1 and CDR2 (germline): SGDLS, YYNGEE. The CDR3 extends over 15 amino acids. CDR3 bases read: TGTGCCAGCAGCGTAGGAGGACAGGAGATAAACGAG. Its protein product is CASSVGGQEINE. Given in full, the CDR3 is CASSVGGQEINEQYF.

Comment on this clone: The read falls 3 residues short of the CDR3 end, and the missing part is taken from the germline J gene. The rearrangement links TRBV14 to TRBJ1-2, with D unclear. The CDR3 runs to 19 residues. V lost 0 bases and J lost 1, with 21 bases in between. The V gene's germline CDR1 is SGHDN and CDR2 FVKESK. CDR3 sequence: CASSQEGSTLYPLNYGYTF. The sequenced CDR3 bases are TGTGCCAGCAGCCAAGAAGGGTCGACACTCTATCCCCTTAACTATGGC.

Of note for this clone: The CDR3 goes on 3 residues after the read ends, and that part is filled in from the germline J gene. The V call is TRBV7-9, the J call TRBJ2-1; 7 bases match TRBD2. V was pared by 1 base and J by 4 bases, with 4 bases of the junction left unmatched. Germline CDR1 reads SEHNR; CDR2 reads FQNEAQ (reference sequence). The CDR3 is 15 residues long. The CDR3 spells CASSLDGGEYNEQFF. The part of the CDR3 DNA that was read is TGTGCCAGCAGCTTAGATGGGGGGGAATACAATGAG.

In the case of this clone: The read terminates 3 residues ahead of where the CDR3 ends, so the germline J gene completes it. V is TRBV5-1 and J is TRBJ1-3; TRBD1 is a possible D gene (5 bases). The germline V and J ends were trimmed by 1 base and 3 bases, with 5 bases remaining between them. CDR3 length: 13 residues. Germline loops: CDR1 SGHRS, CDR2 YFSETQ. The CDR3 bases that were read are TGCGCCAGCAGCTTGCAGGGTGGAAACACC. It codes for CASSLQGGNT. From start to end, the CDR3 is CASSLQGGNTIYF.

On this clone itself: Read coverage stops 3 residues before the CDR3 terminus; the germline J gene supplies the remainder. The gene calls are TRBV7-9 and TRBJ2-3, with 9 bases identical to TRBD2. V was pared by 3 bases and J by 2 bases, with 3 bases of the junction left unmatched. Germline values: CDR1 SEHNR, CDR2 FQNEAQ (reference sequence). The length of the CDR3 is 15 residues. Incomplete CDR3 DNA: TGTGCCAGCAGCTTGACTAGCGGATCCACAGATACG. Protein: CASSLTSGSTDT. The entire CDR3 reads CASSLTSGSTDTQYF. Together with reference TRBV7-9 and TRBJ2-3, the CDR3 gives the full variable domain: DTGVSQNPRHKITKRGQNVTFRCDPISEHNRLYWYRQTLGQGPEFLTYFQNEAQLEKSRLLSDRFSAERPKGSFSTLEIQRTEQGDSAMYLCASSLTSGSTDTQYFGPGTRLTVL.

Concerning this clone: Coverage ceases 3 residues before the CDR3 finishes, and the germline J gene fills in the end. The chain uses TRBV20-1 and TRBJ2-2; 7 bases agree with TRBD2. The CDR3 length is 15 residues. The germline CDR1 and CDR2 sequences are DFQATT and SNEGSKA (reference sequence). V dropped 1 base and J dropped 2; count of bases not matched to a gene: 4. The CDR3 DNA, read in part, is TGCAGTGCTAGAGTAACTAGCGCTAACACCGGGGAG. This codes for CSARVTSANTGE. The CDR3 in full is CSARVTSANTGELFF.

As regards this clone: The read halts 3 residues ahead of the CDR3 end, with the missing end drawn from the germline J gene. The V and J genes are TRBV29-1 and TRBJ1-2; weak D call: TRBD1 (6 bases). CDR1 and CDR2 from the germline V gene are SQVTM and ANQGSEA. The CDR3 is 12 residues long. The V gene lost 4 bases and the J gene lost 4 bases, with 10 bases spanning the gap. The chain's CDR3 is CSVGTEGYGYTF. CDR3 DNA, as far as it was read: TGCAGCGTTGGGACAGAGGGCTATGGC.

Turning to this clone: The CDR3 end is not reached by the read, which stops 3 residues before it; the germline J gene fills it in. This chain connects TRBV2 to TRBJ2-2, with 7 bases fitting TRBD1. The V segment lost 3 bases and the J segment 1 base; nucleotides outside the gene matches: 2. CDR1 is SNHLY, CDR2 FYNNEI, per germline. CDR3 size: 15 residues. CDR3 region: CASSERTGNTGELFF. The part of the CDR3 DNA that was read is TGTGCCAGCAGTGAGCGGACAGGGAACACCGGGGAG.

With regard to this clone: The missing CDR3 end, 3 residues past where the read stops, is filled in from the germline J gene. The gene calls are TRBV5-1 and TRBJ2-2, with D perhaps TRBD1 (5 bases). Germline V gene lookup returns CDR1 SGHRS and CDR2 YFSETQ. The length of the CDR3 is 14 residues. Trimming cost V 4 bases and J 2 bases, with 9 bases left between them. The CDR3 DNA, read in part, is TGCGCCAGCAGCCCCGACAGTAACACCGGGGAG. Encoded protein: CASSPDSNTGE. The CDR3 in its entirety is CASSPDSNTGELFF. Full variable domain (outside the CDR3, taken from reference TRBV5-1 and TRBJ2-2): KAGVTQTPRYLIKTRGQQVTLSCSPISGHRSVSWYQQTPGQGLQFLFEYFSETQRNKGNFPGRFSGRQFSNSRSEMNVSTLELGDSALYLCASSPDSNTGELFFGEGSRLTVL.

Of note for this clone: The CDR3 end falls 3 residues outside the read, so it is completed with the germline J gene. The chain combines TRBV7-3 with TRBJ2-2; D is perhaps TRBD1 (8 bases). V was cut by 4 bases and J by 6 bases, with 15 bases left in between. The CDR3 has 15 amino acids. Germline lookup yields CDR1 SGHTA and CDR2 FQGTGA. The chain's CDR3 is CASSSGQGGAGELFF. The CDR3 bases that were read are TGTGCCAGCAGCTCCGGACAGGGAGGGGCCGGGGAG.

Of note for this clone: The CDR3 end lies 3 residues beyond the end of the read and is filled in from the germline J gene. The chain joins TRBV7-9 to TRBJ1-1, with D uncertain. The CDR3 loop spans 14 amino acids. CDR1 SEHNR and CDR2 FQNEAQ come from the germline V gene (reference sequence). V gave up 5 bases and J gave up 3 bases, with 13 bases separating them. Here the CDR3 reads CASSLLKADTEAFF. The covered CDR3 bases are TGTGCCAGCAGCCTACTGAAGGCGGACACTGAA.

About this clone: The DNA ends 3 residues before the CDR3 does, and the rest of the CDR3 is filled in from the germline J gene. The rearrangement joins TRBV6-2 or TRBV6-3 to TRBJ1-2; 8 bases fit TRBD1. Germline loops: CDR1 MNHEY, CDR2 SVGEGT. The CDR3 has 13 residues. With 5 bases clipped from V and 4 bases from J, the junction kept 3 bases outside the gene matches. The chain's CDR3 is CASSRGQAYGYTF. Partial CDR3 DNA: TGTGCCAGCAGTCGGGGACAGGCCTATGGC.

About this clone: The CDR3 end falls 3 residues outside the read, so it is completed with the germline J gene. V gene TRBV5-1 combines with J gene TRBJ2-7, with 7 bases aligning to TRBD1. The CDR3 loop spans 14 amino acids. In germline, CDR1 is SGHRS, CDR2 YFSETQ. With V trimmed by 0 bases and J by 3 bases, 3 bases remained unmatched. CDR3 in amino acids: CASSLEGQHYEQYF. The sequenced CDR3 bases are TGCGCCAGCAGCTTGGAGGGACAGCACTACGAG.

Notes on this clone: The read finishes 3 residues shy of the CDR3 end, and the germline J gene is used to complete it. The genes are TRBV2 and TRBJ2-1; 9 positions agree with TRBD2. Germline V gene lookup returns CDR1 SNHLY and CDR2 FYNNEI. The CDR3 is 15 amino acids. The trim removed 7 bases at V and 3 bases at J, leaving 7 bases unmatched. The CDR3 is CASKDSSGDYNEQFF. CDR3 DNA (partial): TGTGCCAGCAAGGATTCTAGCGGGGACTACAATGAG.

For this clone: The read ends 3 residues shy of where the CDR3 ends; the end is completed using the germline J gene. V usage is TRBV7-9 and J usage is TRBJ2-7; no clear D. This CDR3 comprises 11 residues. Germline V gene lookup returns CDR1 SEHNR and CDR2 FQNEAQ (reference sequence). V dropped 5 bases and J dropped 5 bases, with 7 bases sitting between them. CDR3 bases read: TGTGCCAGCAGCCTCCGGGACGAG. This gives the protein CASSLRDE. The whole CDR3 is CASSLRDEQYF.

As concerns this clone: The CDR3 end falls 3 residues outside the read, so it is completed with the germline J gene. The rearrangement uses TRBV20-1 and TRBJ1-2; 12 bases are a match to TRBD1. The V segment lost 6 bases and the J segment 5 bases; nucleotides outside the gene matches: 10. Germline V gives CDR1 DFQATT, CDR2 SNEGSKA (reference sequence). There are 15 residues in the CDR3. CDR3 region: CSAPGTGGAFYGYTF. The sequenced CDR3 bases are TGCAGTGCGCCCGGGACAGGGGGCGCCTTTTATGGC.

To note about this clone: The observed sequence ends 3 residues before the CDR3 terminus, with the missing tail filled in from the germline J gene. V gene TRBV30 combines with J gene TRBJ2-7; possibly TRBD2 for D (6 bases). Trimming removed 2 bases from V and 5 bases from J, with 13 bases in between. The CDR3 is 13 amino acids. Germline CDR1 GTSNPN, CDR2 SVGIG (reference sequence). CDR3: CAWSSPSAHEQYF. The covered CDR3 bases are TGTGCCTGGAGTTCCCCTAGCGCCCACGAG.

Notes on this clone: The read gets to within 3 residues of the CDR3 end, and the germline J gene fills in the rest. The gene calls are TRBV19 and TRBJ1-1, with D uncertain. V lost 5 bases to trimming and J lost 3 bases, with 19 bases between them. Germline CDR1 LNHDA, CDR2 SQIVND (reference sequence). CDR3 length equals 16 residues. CDR3 sequence: CASSASLRTYHTEAFF. The DNA read from the CDR3 is TGTGCCAGTAGTGCCTCCCTCCGGACTTACCACACTGAA.

Note on this clone: The CDR3 end falls 3 residues outside the read, so it is completed with the germline J gene. The chain carries TRBV7-3 and TRBJ1-4, with no clear D. From germline, CDR1 is SGHTA and CDR2 FQGTGA. The CDR3 runs to 17 residues. Trimming left V 0 bases short and J 1 base short, with 12 bases between. The CDR3 DNA, read in part, is TGTGCCAGCAGCTTAACCCACGGGTCTTTAACTAATGAAAAA. It is translated as CASSLTHGSLTNEK. The full CDR3 protein is CASSLTHGSLTNEKLFF.

Comment on this clone: The observed sequence ends 3 residues before the CDR3 terminus, with the missing tail filled in from the germline J gene. This chain links TRBV7-3 with TRBJ2-6; D is perhaps TRBD2 (6 bases). The CDR3 has 19 residues. CDR1 SGHTA and CDR2 FQGTGA come from the germline V gene. The ends were cut back, 1 base at V and 0 bases at J, with 16 bases in the middle. The CDR3 DNA, read in part, is TGTGCCAGCAGCTTAAATCACGGGGGACTTAGCTCTGGGGCCAACGTC. This gives the protein CASSLNHGGLSSGANV. The whole CDR3 is CASSLNHGGLSSGANVLTF.

As for this clone: The read finishes 3 residues shy of the CDR3 end, and the germline J gene is used to complete it. J is TRBJ1-1 and V is TRBV7-2, with no clear D. CDR1 and CDR2 from the germline V gene are SGHTA and FQGNSA. The length of the CDR3 is 13 residues. V lost 4 bases and J lost 0, with 6 bases in between. The CDR3 loop is CASSSYMNTEAFF. Partial CDR3 DNA: TGTGCCAGCAGCTCTTACATGAACACTGAA.

Details on this clone: The read terminates 3 residues before the CDR3 end, so the remaining end is supplied by the germline J gene. This sequence joins TRBV5-1 and TRBJ2-1; 11 bases are a match to TRBD2. CDR1 SGHRS and CDR2 YFSETQ come from the germline V gene. This CDR3 region has 14 residues. The trim removed 4 bases at V and 8 bases at J, leaving 5 bases unmatched. CDR3 loop: CASSLGTSGYEQFF. The DNA read from the CDR3 is TGCGCCAGCAGCCTCGGGACTAGCGGCTATGAG. The complete variable domain, with remaining parts taken from reference TRBV5-1 and TRBJ2-1, reads KAGVTQTPRYLIKTRGQQVTLSCSPISGHRSVSWYQQTPGQGLQFLFEYFSETQRNKGNFPGRFSGRQFSNSRSEMNVSTLELGDSALYLCASSLGTSGYEQFFGPGTRLTVL.

A remark on this clone: The read ends 3 residues before the CDR3 terminus; that terminus is restored from the germline J gene. This sequence joins TRBV30 and TRBJ2-3; D gene unclear. This CDR3 has 10 amino acids. Per the germline V gene, CDR1 is GTSNPN and CDR2 is SVGIG (reference sequence). CDR3 amino acids: CAWSLGTQYF. Incomplete CDR3 DNA: TGTGCCTGGAGTCTGGGCACG.

To note about this clone: The CDR3 is cut off 3 residues early in the read; its end comes from the germline J gene. The genes are TRBV20-1 and TRBJ2-7, with a possible D match to TRBD1 (8 bases). Trimming took off 7 bases at V and 6 bases at J, with 25 bases between the two ends. Germline-derived CDR1 and CDR2 are DFQATT and SNEGSKA (reference sequence). This CDR3 contains 15 residues. The sequenced part of the CDR3 DNA is TGCAGTGGGAGCGGGGCAGGGGGCTCTAGTGTCGAG. Protein: CSGSGAGGSSVE. The whole CDR3 region reads CSGSGAGGSSVEQYF.